This section outlines one T cell receptor (beta chain) sequence together with its context. The sample is drawn from a study of blood T cell repertoires in COVID-19. J gave up 2 bases and V 1 base, and 10 bases lay outside the gene matches. Germline lookup yields CDR1 MDHEN and CDR2 SYDVKM. CDR3 length: 17 residues. In the study's own analysis: Researchers report that nucleated cell counts were estimated from reference gene primer amplification. Only in-frame clones appear in the TCRdb table, and some are missing; sequencing was by immunoSEQ multiplex PCR. Clone size and V and J calls were adopted from that table, with D and trimming inferred from the DNA. The sample yields a few hundred thousand clones, roughly nine tenths seen once.

The gene calls are TRBV28 and TRBJ1-2, with TRBD1 matching 7 bases. The source of this sequence is a man aged 25 to 40 who had recovered from COVID-19. Sequencing was performed on PBMCs or T cells enriched from blood (not recorded which). CDR3 protein: CASSLFTSPGQNYGYTF. The CDR3 nucleotides are TGTGCCAGCAGTTTATTCACGTCCCCGGGACAGAACTATGGCTACACCTTC.